This TCR beta chain was captured in a study of blood T cell repertoires in COVID-19. In the study overall: Specimens from acute and convalescent COVID-19 originated in the United States, Italy and Spain. Sources were T cells, B-cell-depleted T cells, or PBMCs; the material itself was cDNA or gDNA.

Per the authors' pipeline: The assay estimated nucleated cells by amplifying reference gene primers. Some clones are missing from TCRdb's copy, which holds only in-frame ones; the method was immunoSEQ multiplex PCR. That table gives V, J and clone size, and the DNA gave D and trimming. The table lists 250,000 to 300,000 clones, about 85% of them singletons. This clone came up a few times. Different DNA sequences within this sample yield the same CDR3. The junction had 7 bases not matched to a gene; V was cut back by 3 bases and J by 6 bases. The CDR3 sequence is 15 residues long. Germline V gene data show CDR1 as SGHTA and CDR2 as FQGTGA.

The rearrangement joins TRBV7-3 to TRBJ2-3; TRBD2 agrees at 9 bases. This clonotype was sampled from a man younger than 35 with active or convalescent COVID-19. The sample comprised peripheral blood. CDR3 in amino acids: CASSLTAGGSDTQYF. The CDR3 bases are TGTGCCAGCAGCTTGACCGCGGGAGGGTCGGATACGCAGTATTTT.